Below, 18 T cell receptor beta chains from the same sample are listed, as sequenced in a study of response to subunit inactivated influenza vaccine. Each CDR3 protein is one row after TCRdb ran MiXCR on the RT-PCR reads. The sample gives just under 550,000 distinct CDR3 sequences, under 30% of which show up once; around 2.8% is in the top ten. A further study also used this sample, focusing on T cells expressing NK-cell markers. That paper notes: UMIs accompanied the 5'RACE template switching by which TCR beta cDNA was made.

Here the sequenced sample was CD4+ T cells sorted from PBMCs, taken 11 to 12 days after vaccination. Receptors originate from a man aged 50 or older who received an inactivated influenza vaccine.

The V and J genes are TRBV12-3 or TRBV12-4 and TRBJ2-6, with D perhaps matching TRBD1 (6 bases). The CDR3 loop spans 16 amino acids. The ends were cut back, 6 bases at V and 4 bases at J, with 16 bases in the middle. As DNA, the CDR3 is TGTGCCAGCAGCCCCCCAACAGGGTCGGGGGCCAACGTCCTGACTTTC. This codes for CASSPPTGSGANVLTF.

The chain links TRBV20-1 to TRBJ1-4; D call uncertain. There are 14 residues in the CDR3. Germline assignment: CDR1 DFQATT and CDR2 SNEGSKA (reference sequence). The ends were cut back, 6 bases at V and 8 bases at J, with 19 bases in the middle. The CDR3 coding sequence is TGCAGTGCCCAGGTGGACGGGATTGGGGAAAAACTGTTTTTT. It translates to CSAQVDGIGEKLFF.

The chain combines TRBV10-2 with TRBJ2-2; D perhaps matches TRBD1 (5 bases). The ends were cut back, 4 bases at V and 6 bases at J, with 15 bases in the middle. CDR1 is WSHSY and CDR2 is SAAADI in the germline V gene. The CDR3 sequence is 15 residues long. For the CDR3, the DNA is TGCGCCAGCAGTGGATCGTGGGTCAGGGCCGGGGAGCTGTTTTTT. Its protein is CASSGSWVRAGELFF.

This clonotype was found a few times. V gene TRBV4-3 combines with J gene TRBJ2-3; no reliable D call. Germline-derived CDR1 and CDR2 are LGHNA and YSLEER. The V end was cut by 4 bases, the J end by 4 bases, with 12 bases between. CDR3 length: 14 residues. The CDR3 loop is CASSLQSPPDTQYF. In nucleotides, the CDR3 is TGCGCCAGCAGCCTTCAGTCTCCTCCAGATACGCAGTATTTT.

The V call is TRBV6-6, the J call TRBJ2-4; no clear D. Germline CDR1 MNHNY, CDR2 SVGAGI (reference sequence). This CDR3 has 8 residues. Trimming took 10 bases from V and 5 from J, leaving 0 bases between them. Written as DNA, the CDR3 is TGTGCCAAAAACATTCAGTACTTC. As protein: CAKNIQYF.

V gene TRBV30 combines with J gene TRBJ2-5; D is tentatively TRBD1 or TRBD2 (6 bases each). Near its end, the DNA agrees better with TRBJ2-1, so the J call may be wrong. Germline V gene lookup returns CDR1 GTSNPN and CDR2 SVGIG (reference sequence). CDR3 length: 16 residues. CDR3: CAWNAGLGRGSETQFF. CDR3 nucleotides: TGTGCCTGGAATGCGGGGCTGGGCAGGGGTTCGGAGACCCAGTTCTTC.

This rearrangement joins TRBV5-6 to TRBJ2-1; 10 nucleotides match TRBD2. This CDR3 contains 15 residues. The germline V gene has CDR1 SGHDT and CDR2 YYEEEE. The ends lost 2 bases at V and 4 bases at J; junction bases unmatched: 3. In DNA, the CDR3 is TGTGCCAGCAGCTTTCGACTAGCGGGTTACAATGAGCAGTTCTTC. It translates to CASSFRLAGYNEQFF.

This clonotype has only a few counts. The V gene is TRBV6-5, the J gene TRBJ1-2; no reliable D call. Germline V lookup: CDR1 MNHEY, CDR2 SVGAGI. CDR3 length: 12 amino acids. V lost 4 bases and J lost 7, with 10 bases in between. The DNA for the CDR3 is TGTGCCAGCAGTTTCCAGGAGGGTGGCTACACCTTC. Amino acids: CASSFQEGGYTF.

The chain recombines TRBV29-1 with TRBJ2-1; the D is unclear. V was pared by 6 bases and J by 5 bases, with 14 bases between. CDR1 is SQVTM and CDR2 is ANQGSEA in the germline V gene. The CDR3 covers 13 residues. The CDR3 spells CSVDRAGNNEQFF. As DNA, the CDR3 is TGCAGCGTCGACCGCGCCGGCAACAATGAGCAGTTCTTC.

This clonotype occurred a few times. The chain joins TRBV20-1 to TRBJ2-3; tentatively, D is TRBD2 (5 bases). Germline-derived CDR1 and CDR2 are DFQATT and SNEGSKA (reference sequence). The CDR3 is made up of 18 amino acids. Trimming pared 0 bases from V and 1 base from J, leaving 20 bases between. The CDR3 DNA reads TGCAGTGCTAGAGAACCACGCAGCGGCATAATAGGCACAGATACGCAGTATTTT. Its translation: CSAREPRSGIIGTDTQYF.

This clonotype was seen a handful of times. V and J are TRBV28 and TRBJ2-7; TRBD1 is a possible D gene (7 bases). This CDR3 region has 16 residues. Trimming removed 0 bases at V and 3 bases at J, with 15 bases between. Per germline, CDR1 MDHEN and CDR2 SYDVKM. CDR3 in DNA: TGTGCCAGCAGTTTATGGTTGGCAGGGGGGAACTACGAGCAGTACTTC. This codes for CASSLWLAGGNYEQYF.

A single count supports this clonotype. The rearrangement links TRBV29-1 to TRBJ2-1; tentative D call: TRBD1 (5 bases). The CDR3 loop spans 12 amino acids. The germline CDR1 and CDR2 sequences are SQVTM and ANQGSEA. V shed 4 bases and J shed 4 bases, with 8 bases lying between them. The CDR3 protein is CSVVQDYNEQFF. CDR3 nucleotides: TGCAGCGTTGTACAGGATTACAATGAGCAGTTCTTC.

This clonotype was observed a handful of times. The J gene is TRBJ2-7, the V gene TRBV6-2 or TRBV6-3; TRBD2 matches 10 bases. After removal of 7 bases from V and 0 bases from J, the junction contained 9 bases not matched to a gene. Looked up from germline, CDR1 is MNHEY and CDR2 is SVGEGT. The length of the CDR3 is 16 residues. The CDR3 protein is CASNTWASGSSYEQYF. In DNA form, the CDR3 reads TGTGCCAGCAACACATGGGCTAGCGGGAGCTCCTACGAGCAGTACTTC.

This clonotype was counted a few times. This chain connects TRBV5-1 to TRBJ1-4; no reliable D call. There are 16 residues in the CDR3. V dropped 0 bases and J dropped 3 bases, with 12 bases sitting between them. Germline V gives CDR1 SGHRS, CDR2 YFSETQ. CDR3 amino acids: CASSLGVRGANEKLFF. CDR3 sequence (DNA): TGCGCCAGCAGCTTGGGGGTTCGGGGAGCTAATGAAAAACTGTTTTTT.

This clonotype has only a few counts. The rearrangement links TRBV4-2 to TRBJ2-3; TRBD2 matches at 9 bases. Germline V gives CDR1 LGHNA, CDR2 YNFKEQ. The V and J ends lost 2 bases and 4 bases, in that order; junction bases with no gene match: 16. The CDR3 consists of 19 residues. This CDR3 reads CASSQTKYLGGGASDTQYF. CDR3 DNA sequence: TGTGCCAGCAGCCAAACGAAATACCTTGGCGGGGGGGCGTCAGATACGCAGTATTTT.

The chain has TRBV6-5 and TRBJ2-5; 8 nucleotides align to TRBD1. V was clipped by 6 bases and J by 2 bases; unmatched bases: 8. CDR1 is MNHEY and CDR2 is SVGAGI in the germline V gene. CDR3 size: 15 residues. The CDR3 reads CASSYADRVQETQYF. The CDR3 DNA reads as TGTGCCAGCAGCTACGCGGACAGGGTGCAAGAGACCCAGTACTTC.

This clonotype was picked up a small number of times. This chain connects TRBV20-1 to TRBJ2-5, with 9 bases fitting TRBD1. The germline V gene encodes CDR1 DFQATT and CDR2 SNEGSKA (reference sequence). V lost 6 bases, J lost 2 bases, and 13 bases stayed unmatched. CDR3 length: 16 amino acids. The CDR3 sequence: CSATETQGALQETQYF. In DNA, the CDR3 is TGCAGTGCAACGGAGACACAGGGGGCCCTACAAGAGACCCAGTACTTC.

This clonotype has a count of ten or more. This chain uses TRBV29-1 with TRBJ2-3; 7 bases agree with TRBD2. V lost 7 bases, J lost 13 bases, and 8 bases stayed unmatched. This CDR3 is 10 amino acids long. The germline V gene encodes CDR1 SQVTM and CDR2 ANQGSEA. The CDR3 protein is CSAVAGGEYF. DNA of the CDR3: TGCAGCGCCGTAGCGGGTGGGGAGTATTTT.